The entry that follows covers one T cell receptor (beta chain) sequence. Antigen unknown. The CDR3 has 15 residues. Germline CDR1 reads SGHNT; CDR2 reads YYREEE (reference sequence). Trimming left V 4 bases short and J 4 bases short, with 15 bases between. This was the immunoSEQ v3 assay. Libraries were sequenced to around 2 million read pairs (survey) or 5-6 million (deep). Some clones are missing from TCRdb's copy, which holds only in-frame ones; the method was immunoSEQ multiplex PCR. The table lists roughly 57,000 clones, approximately 75% of them singletons. The source of the sample is a study of TIL therapy for anti-PD-1-resistant metastatic lung cancer. On the study more broadly: Tumors were harvested before any PD-1/PD-L1 blockade. Median tumor PD-L1 proportion score was about 6.6%.

Stated time point: pre-treatment sample, taken before nivolumab and TIL therapy. Study outcomes and limitations: Infused TIL clonotypes partially replaced the baseline blood repertoire, then decayed over months.

This chain links TRBV5-4 with TRBJ1-3, with a tentative D call TRBD1 (5 bases). This receptor was obtained from a person aged 25 to 80 with non-small cell lung cancer. The source material was blood, sampled at baseline. This chain's CDR3 is CASSLGGTGGNTIYF. The CDR3, as DNA: TGTGCCAGCAGCCTGGGGGGTACGGGGGGAAACACCATATATTTT.